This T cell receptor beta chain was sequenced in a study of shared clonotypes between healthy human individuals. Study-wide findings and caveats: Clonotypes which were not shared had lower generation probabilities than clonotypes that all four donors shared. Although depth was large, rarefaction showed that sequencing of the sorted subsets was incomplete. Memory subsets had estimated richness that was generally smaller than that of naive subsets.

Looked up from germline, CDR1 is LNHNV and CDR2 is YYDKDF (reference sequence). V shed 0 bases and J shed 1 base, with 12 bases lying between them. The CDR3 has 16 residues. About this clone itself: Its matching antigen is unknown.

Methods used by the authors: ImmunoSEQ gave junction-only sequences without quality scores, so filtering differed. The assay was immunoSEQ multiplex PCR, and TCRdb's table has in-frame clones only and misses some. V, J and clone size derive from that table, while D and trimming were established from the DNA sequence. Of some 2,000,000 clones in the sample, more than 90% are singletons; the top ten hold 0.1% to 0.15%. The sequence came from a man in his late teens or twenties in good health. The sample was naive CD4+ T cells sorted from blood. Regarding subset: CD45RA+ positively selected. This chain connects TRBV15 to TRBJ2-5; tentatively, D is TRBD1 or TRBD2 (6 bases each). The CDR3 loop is CATSRDLWGAQETQYF. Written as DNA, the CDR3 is TGTGCCACCAGCAGAGATCTTTGGGGGGCCCAAGAGACCCAGTACTTC.